Below, 21 T cell receptor beta chains from the same sample are listed, as sequenced in a study of post-analysis software for immune sequencing data. Study results and caveats: Among four or five TRBV segments more frequent in patients than controls were TRBV5-6, TRBV5-1 and TRBV20-1.

These receptors have no identified antigens. Built from TCR beta cDNA, the libraries had unique molecular identifiers in them. MiXCR, run by TCRdb on the PCR reads, gives a single entry per CDR3 protein. The repertoire includes fewer than 850,000 distinct CDR3 sequences, around 27% of them detected once, and approximately 0.6% sits in the top ten. What was sequenced was blood. Source of these receptors: a girl aged 5-17 years with multiple sclerosis.

The rearrangement uses TRBV20-1 and TRBJ2-5; 12 nucleotides line up with TRBD2. Germline CDR1 reads DFQATT; CDR2 reads SNEGSKA (reference sequence). Losses at the gene ends were 6 bases for V and 4 bases for J; bases not matched to a gene: 6. This CDR3 comprises 14 residues. Here the CDR3 reads CSARLAGVVETQYF. CDR3 sequence (DNA): TGCAGTGCCAGACTAGCGGGAGTGGTAGAGACCCAGTACTTC.

This clonotype was detected a few times. The chain uses TRBV29-1 and TRBJ1-1; 10 positions match TRBD1. Per the germline V gene, CDR1 is SQVTM and CDR2 is ANQGSEA. This CDR3 has 18 amino acids. V was clipped by 4 bases and J by 0 bases; unmatched bases: 14. The DNA for the CDR3 is TGCAGCGTTGCACCTTTCGGGACAGGGGATCTAATGAACACTGAAGCTTTCTTT. It is translated as CSVAPFGTGDLMNTEAFF. Variable domain in full (rest from reference TRBV29-1 and TRBJ1-1): SAVISQKPSRDICQRGTSLTIQCQVDSQVTMMFWYRQQPGQSLTLIATANQGSEATYESGFVIDKFPISRPNLTFSTLTVSNMSPEDSSIYLCSVAPFGTGDLMNTEAFFGQGTRLTVV.

The V and J genes are TRBV12-3 or TRBV12-4 and TRBJ2-5; possibly TRBD1 for D (8 bases). The CDR3 is made up of 16 amino acids. Trimming pared 4 bases from V and 1 base from J, leaving 16 bases between. The CDR3 reads CASSSGQGGGQETQYF. Written as DNA, the CDR3 is TGTGCCAGCAGTTCAGGACAGGGAGGGGGCCAAGAGACCCAGTACTTC.

This clonotype has only a few counts. This chain uses TRBV29-1 with TRBJ2-2; D is tentatively TRBD1 or TRBD2 (5 bases each). This CDR3 is 15 amino acids long. The V gene's germline CDR1 is SQVTM and CDR2 ANQGSEA. Trimming pared 6 bases from V and 2 bases from J, leaving 16 bases between. The CDR3 coding sequence is TGCAGCGTCCCGAGGGGCAGCCTAAACACCGGGGAGCTGTTTTTT. This gives the protein CSVPRGSLNTGELFF.

This chain joins TRBV6-5 and TRBJ2-7; TRBD2 matches at 7 bases. V gave up 8 bases and J gave up 2 bases; unmatched junction bases: 6. Germline CDR1 MNHEY, CDR2 SVGAGI. The CDR3 has 13 amino acids. This CDR3 is CASGRADAYEQYF. DNA of the CDR3: TGTGCCAGCGGGAGGGCGGACGCCTACGAGCAGTACTTC.

This chain links TRBV12-3 or TRBV12-4 with TRBJ2-6; D is unresolved. Trimming left V 2 bases short and J 9 bases short, with 8 bases between. The CDR3 has 13 residues. CDR3 amino acids: CASSLIASNVLTF. In DNA form, the CDR3 reads TGTGCCAGCAGTTTAATAGCAAGCAACGTCCTGACTTTC.

This clonotype was detected only a few times. The chain links TRBV6-2 or TRBV6-3 to TRBJ1-4; 7 positions agree with TRBD1. CDR3 length: 14 amino acids. Germline-derived CDR1 and CDR2 are MNHEY and SVGEGT. Losses at the gene ends were 7 bases for V and 8 bases for J; bases not matched to a gene: 10. As DNA, the CDR3 is TGTGCCAGCACCTCGGGACAGAGGAAAGAAAAACTGTTTTTT. This encodes CASTSGQRKEKLFF.

V gene TRBV7-9 combines with J gene TRBJ1-2; a possible D gene is TRBD1 (5 bases). CDR1 SEHNR and CDR2 FQNEAQ come from the germline V gene (reference sequence). The V gene lost 1 base and the J gene lost 5 bases, with 11 bases spanning the gap. The CDR3 totals 14 residues. The chain's CDR3 is CASSLGEGVYGYTF. CDR3 nucleotide sequence: TGTGCCAGCAGCTTAGGGGAAGGGGTGTATGGCTACACCTTC.

A remark on this clonotype: This may be a read error: a much more frequent sequence differs by one nucleotide. The chain links TRBV20-1 to TRBJ2-5; TRBD1 aligns across 7 bases. Judging by the DNA end, TRBJ2-4 fits better; the J call may be wrong. Germline-derived CDR1 and CDR2 are DFQATT and SNEGSKA (reference sequence). This CDR3 has 10 amino acids. The CDR3 spells CSAGQDIQYF. As DNA, the CDR3 is TGCAGTGCCGGACAGGACATTCAGTACTTC.

V gene TRBV27 combines with J gene TRBJ2-7; possibly TRBD1 for D (5 bases). This CDR3 contains 14 residues. Germline V lookup: CDR1 MNHEY, CDR2 SMNVEV (reference sequence). V was cut by 8 bases and J by 3 bases, with 17 bases left in between. This CDR3 reads CASGRQDSFYEQYF. CDR3 in DNA: TGTGCCAGCGGACGGCAAGACAGCTTCTACGAGCAGTACTTC.

Only a few counts were recorded for this clonotype. The V call is TRBV9, the J call TRBJ2-1, with D unresolved. Germline CDR1 reads SGDLS; CDR2 reads YYNGEE. The CDR3 sequence is 15 residues long. Trimming pared 1 base from V and 4 bases from J, leaving 12 bases between. CDR3 region: CASSVTRQPYNEQFF. The DNA for the CDR3 is TGTGCCAGCAGCGTAACGAGGCAACCTTACAATGAGCAGTTCTTC.

This clonotype occurred a few times. This sequence joins TRBV7-9 and TRBJ2-7; 10 bases fit TRBD2. CDR3 size: 15 residues. Germline CDR1 SEHNR, CDR2 FQNEAQ (reference sequence). Trimming cost V 6 bases and J 0 bases; bases outside gene matches: 5. The CDR3 coding sequence is TGTGCCAGCAGGCTGCTAGCGGGGGACTCCTACGAGCAGTACTTC. Translation: CASRLLAGDSYEQYF.

J is TRBJ2-3 and V is TRBV12-3 or TRBV12-4; 11 bases agree with TRBD2. The length of the CDR3 is 14 residues. Trimming took 6 bases from V and 6 from J; bases not matched to a gene: 5. The CDR3 is CASRTSGSPDTQYF. In DNA form, the CDR3 reads TGTGCCAGCAGAACTAGCGGGAGCCCGGATACGCAGTATTTT.

This clonotype was detected only a few times. The V gene is TRBV7-9, the J gene TRBJ1-2; D gene unclear. The CDR3 spans 11 residues. V lost 5 bases and J 11 bases, leaving 12 bases between the germline ends. Germline V gene sequence: CDR1 SEHNR, CDR2 FQNEAQ (reference sequence). The CDR3 DNA follows: TGTGCCAGCAGCCGGGCCCTCGGGTACACCTTC. This encodes CASSRALGYTF.

The rearrangement joins TRBV9 to TRBJ2-7, with 8 bases aligning to TRBD2. CDR3 size: 15 residues. V dropped 4 bases and J dropped 4; count of bases not matched to a gene: 10. Germline-derived CDR1 and CDR2 are SGDLS and YYNGEE. The CDR3 protein is CASSPDPGRGYEQYF. The CDR3 DNA reads as TGTGCCAGCAGCCCAGATCCCGGGAGGGGGTACGAGCAGTACTTC.

In nucleotides, the CDR3 is TGTGCCAGCAGCTTGAGTTCCCCCTTCGGGGGGGCCGGGGGCACCGGGGAGCTGTTTTTT. Protein product: CASSLSSPFGGAGGTGELFF. The V and J genes are TRBV7-2 and TRBJ2-2; 8 bases are a match to TRBD2. CDR1 is SGHTA and CDR2 is FQGNSA in the germline V gene. The length of the CDR3 is 20 residues. The trim removed 3 bases at V and 4 bases at J, leaving 19 bases unmatched.

This clonotype was counted between two and nine times. This rearrangement joins TRBV29-1 to TRBJ2-1, with 8 bases identical to TRBD1. The CDR3 consists of 15 residues. Unmatched junction bases numbered 3, after V lost 0 bases and J lost 2 bases. In germline, CDR1 is SQVTM, CDR2 ANQGSEA. The CDR3 DNA reads as TGCAGCGTTGAAGAAGGACAGGGCACCTACAATGAGCAGTTCTTC. Its protein product is CSVEEGQGTYNEQFF.

This clonotype was detected once. The rearrangement links TRBV7-9 to TRBJ2-1; D is possibly TRBD1 (5 bases). From germline, CDR1 is SEHNR and CDR2 FQNEAQ (reference sequence). The CDR3 is 16 amino acids. V was clipped by 0 bases and J by 12 bases, with 21 bases between them. CDR3 in amino acids: CASSLAKQDRRHGQFF. CDR3 DNA sequence: TGTGCCAGCAGCTTAGCGAAACAGGATCGTCGCCACGGGCAGTTCTTC.

This clonotype was seen a handful of times. The chain is built from TRBV7-9 and TRBJ2-5; D tentatively reads TRBD1 or TRBD2 (5 bases each). V lost 5 bases and J 11 bases, leaving 21 bases between the germline ends. Germline V lookup: CDR1 SEHNR, CDR2 FQNEAQ (reference sequence). This CDR3 comprises 14 residues. The CDR3 DNA is TGTGCCAGCAGCCCAGCCGGGACCCCAAGAGGGCAGTACTTC. It encodes CASSPAGTPRGQYF.

To note about this clonotype: A read error may produce the germline difference seen at one junction end. The V and J genes are TRBV20-1 and TRBJ2-5; a possible D gene is TRBD2 (5 bases). The CDR3 contains 13 residues. Germline CDR1 reads DFQATT; CDR2 reads SNEGSKA (reference sequence). The CDR3 bases are TGCAGTGCTCTCCGGGATACCATAACGACCAAGTACTTC. Translating gives CSALRDTITTKYF.

This clonotype was counted ten times or more. V is TRBV7-2 and J is TRBJ2-5; D might be TRBD1 or TRBD2, each matching 5 bases. This CDR3 is built from 14 residues. Germline CDR1 reads SGHTA; CDR2 reads FQGNSA. The V gene lost 3 bases and the J gene lost 2 bases, with 10 bases spanning the gap. The CDR3, as DNA: TGTGCCAGCAGCTTGGGACGGGTACAAGAGACCCAGTACTTC. Amino acid sequence: CASSLGRVQETQYF.